These T cell receptor beta chains were read from a single sample in a study of human T cells and chemical hapten exposure. MiXCR, applied by TCRdb to the RACE reads, yields one record per CDR3 protein. This table has tens of thousands of distinct CDR3 sequences, roughly 8.7% appearing once. Sequencing was performed on whole blood. The receptors come from a male donor in good health. Some clones in this sample may be carry-over from other donors' samples. CDR3s include the opening cysteine and the closing phenylalanine or tryptophan. Fields, in order: J gene, V gene, D gene, clone size, CDR3 DNA, CDR3 protein. D genes are given only for firm matches. Size tells how often a clone was seen (once, few, many) or the class of an expanded clone, and some rows leave it out.

j_call: TRBJ2-4; v_call: TRBV7-6; d_call: .; clone_size: few; cdr3_nt: TGTGCCAGCAGCTTAGGAGAGGTCGACCGTCAGTACTTC; cdr3_aa: CASSLGEVDRQYF
j_call: TRBJ2-2; v_call: TRBV29-1; d_call: TRBD2; clone_size: few; cdr3_nt: TGCAGCGTTGAAGTCTCACTAGCGGGAGGGCCGGCCACCGGGGAGCTGTTTTTT; cdr3_aa: CSVEVSLAGGPATGELFF
j_call: TRBJ2-5; v_call: TRBV25-1; d_call: .; clone_size: few; cdr3_nt: TGTGCCAGCAGTGAAACCGGACGCGGAAAAGAGACCCAGTACTTC; cdr3_aa: CASSETGRGKETQYF
j_call: TRBJ2-7; v_call: TRBV10-3; d_call: .; clone_size: few; cdr3_nt: TGTGCCATCAGTGAGTCCGCGGGGGAGCAGTACTTC; cdr3_aa: CAISESAGEQYF
j_call: TRBJ1-3; v_call: TRBV7-2; d_call: TRBD1; clone_size: few; cdr3_nt: TGTGCCAGCAGCCCGGACAGGGCTGGAAACACCATATATTTT; cdr3_aa: CASSPDRAGNTIYF
j_call: TRBJ1-4; v_call: TRBV4-3; d_call: .; clone_size: many; cdr3_nt: TGCGCCAGCAGAGGACTGGGGGATGAAAAACTGTTTTTT; cdr3_aa: CASRGLGDEKLFF
j_call: TRBJ1-5; v_call: TRBV2; d_call: .; clone_size: .; cdr3_nt: TGTGCCAGCAGTATAGATCAGCCCCAGCATTTT; cdr3_aa: CASSIDQPQHF
j_call: TRBJ1-5; v_call: TRBV24-1; d_call: .; clone_size: .; cdr3_nt: TGTGCCACCCGACTGACAAAGAGCAATCAGCCCCAGCATTTT; cdr3_aa: CATRLTKSNQPQHF
j_call: TRBJ1-5; v_call: TRBV27; d_call: .; clone_size: few; cdr3_nt: TGTGCCAGCAGACGGACAGGCAATCAGCCCCAGCATTTT; cdr3_aa: CASRRTGNQPQHF
j_call: TRBJ2-1; v_call: TRBV3-1; d_call: .; clone_size: .; cdr3_nt: TGTGCCAGCAGCACCCCCCTGTCGGTCTACAATGAGCAGTTCTTC; cdr3_aa: CASSTPLSVYNEQFF
j_call: TRBJ2-3; v_call: TRBV2; d_call: .; clone_size: many; cdr3_nt: TGTGCCAGCAGTGAGCGGGGCCGAGGATTTAGCACAGATACGCAGTATTTT; cdr3_aa: CASSERGRGFSTDTQYF
j_call: TRBJ2-1; v_call: TRBV7-6; d_call: .; clone_size: many; cdr3_nt: TGTGCCAGCAGCTTAGGGCAGGGGATAACGAGAAGTGACAATGAGCAGTTCTTC; cdr3_aa: CASSLGQGITRSDNEQFF
j_call: TRBJ1-3; v_call: TRBV20-1; d_call: .; clone_size: .; cdr3_nt: TGCAGTGTCTCGGATGGGGGTCTGGGGAGCTCTGGAAACACCATATATTTT; cdr3_aa: CSVSDGGLGSSGNTIYF
j_call: TRBJ1-1; v_call: TRBV29-1; d_call: .; clone_size: many; cdr3_nt: TGCAGCGTCGAGCTGAGACAGTCCACTGAAGCTTTCTTT; cdr3_aa: CSVELRQSTEAFF
j_call: TRBJ2-3; v_call: TRBV29-1; d_call: .; clone_size: few; cdr3_nt: TGCAGCGTTCGTGGCATTTACACAGATACGCAGTATTTT; cdr3_aa: CSVRGIYTDTQYF
j_call: TRBJ2-3; v_call: TRBV10-3; d_call: TRBD2; clone_size: .; cdr3_nt: TGTGCCATCAGTGGCTTGGGACTAGCGGGGGCCACAGATACGCATTATTTT; cdr3_aa: CAISGLGLAGATDTHYF
j_call: TRBJ2-7; v_call: TRBV12-5; d_call: TRBD1; clone_size: .; cdr3_nt: TGTGCTAGTGGTCACGGGGGCCGGACAGGGGCAGACTACGAGCAGTACTTC; cdr3_aa: CASGHGGRTGADYEQYF
j_call: TRBJ2-1; v_call: TRBV19; d_call: TRBD1; clone_size: .; cdr3_nt: TGTGCCAGTAGTGATACCGGGACAGGGGGCCACAATGAGCAGTTCTTC; cdr3_aa: CASSDTGTGGHNEQFF
j_call: TRBJ1-2; v_call: TRBV7-9; d_call: TRBD1; clone_size: few; cdr3_nt: TGTGCCAGCAGCTTAACGACAGGGTATGGCTACACCTTC; cdr3_aa: CASSLTTGYGYTF
j_call: TRBJ1-1; v_call: TRBV12-3/TRBV12-4; d_call: .; clone_size: few; cdr3_nt: TGTGCCAGCAGTTTAGAAGCTTACGAGACATCGAACACTGAAGCTTTCTTT; cdr3_aa: CASSLEAYETSNTEAFF
j_call: TRBJ2-2; v_call: TRBV6-6; d_call: .; clone_size: few; cdr3_nt: TGTGCCAGCAGTTACCCCCCCCTTGACCGATCCACCGGGGAGCTGTTTTTT; cdr3_aa: CASSYPPLDRSTGELFF
j_call: TRBJ2-3; v_call: TRBV11-3; d_call: .; clone_size: many; cdr3_nt: TGTGCCAGCAGCTATCTCGTTGCGGGGGCCCCGTCCGGGACAGATACGCAGTATTTT; cdr3_aa: CASSYLVAGAPSGTDTQYF
j_call: TRBJ2-5; v_call: TRBV7-9; d_call: .; clone_size: .; cdr3_nt: TGTGCCAGCAGCTTTTACGAACCACAGCAAGAGACCCAGTACTTC; cdr3_aa: CASSFYEPQQETQYF
j_call: TRBJ1-1; v_call: TRBV29-1; d_call: .; clone_size: .; cdr3_nt: TGCAGCGTTGACCCCACGTCCAGGGCTAACACTGAAGCTTTCTTT; cdr3_aa: CSVDPTSRANTEAFF
j_call: TRBJ2-3; v_call: TRBV4-2; d_call: .; clone_size: few; cdr3_nt: TGTGCCAGCAGCCAAGATCTAGATACGCAGTATTTT; cdr3_aa: CASSQDLDTQYF
j_call: TRBJ2-3; v_call: TRBV29-1; d_call: TRBD2; clone_size: few; cdr3_nt: TGCAGCGTTGGTGTGCGGGGGGGCGCGACAGATACGCAGTATTTT; cdr3_aa: CSVGVRGGATDTQYF
j_call: TRBJ2-6; v_call: TRBV12-3/TRBV12-4; d_call: .; clone_size: many; cdr3_nt: TGTGCCAGCAGTCCCCGGGACCCTCAAGTCTCTGGGGCCAACGTCCTGACTTTC; cdr3_aa: CASSPRDPQVSGANVLTF
j_call: TRBJ2-3; v_call: TRBV7-2; d_call: TRBD2; clone_size: few; cdr3_nt: TGTGCCAGCAGCTTCCCTAGCGGGGGGGGGGATACGCAGTATTTT; cdr3_aa: CASSFPSGGGDTQYF
j_call: TRBJ2-2; v_call: TRBV7-9; d_call: .; clone_size: few; cdr3_nt: TGTGCCAGCAGCCATGCAGGGGTCACCGGGGAGCTGTTTTTT; cdr3_aa: CASSHAGVTGELFF
j_call: TRBJ1-1; v_call: TRBV6-1; d_call: .; clone_size: few; cdr3_nt: TGTGCCAGCAGTGAAGGGTTTAGGACTGAAGCTTTCTTT; cdr3_aa: CASSEGFRTEAFF
j_call: TRBJ1-1; v_call: TRBV12-3/TRBV12-4; d_call: .; clone_size: few; cdr3_nt: TGTGCCAGCAGTTTGGCGGGGGGCGGCCTTGAAGCTTTCTTT; cdr3_aa: CASSLAGGGLEAFF
j_call: TRBJ1-2; v_call: TRBV4-3; d_call: TRBD1; clone_size: .; cdr3_nt: TGCGCCAGCAGCCAAGATGGGCAAGGGGGCGATGGCTACACCTTC; cdr3_aa: CASSQDGQGGDGYTF
j_call: TRBJ1-2; v_call: TRBV20-1; d_call: .; clone_size: many; cdr3_nt: TGCAGCTGTCGTCGTGGCTACACCTTC; cdr3_aa: CSCRRGYTF
j_call: TRBJ1-5; v_call: TRBV6-2/TRBV6-3; d_call: TRBD1; clone_size: .; cdr3_nt: TGTGCCAGCAGTGACACAGGGGTCACTAATCAGCCCCAGCATTTT; cdr3_aa: CASSDTGVTNQPQHF
j_call: TRBJ1-2; v_call: TRBV18; d_call: TRBD1; clone_size: .; cdr3_nt: TGTGCCAGCTCTCCCCGGGACAGGGATCGGGGCTACACCTTC; cdr3_aa: CASSPRDRDRGYTF
j_call: TRBJ2-5; v_call: TRBV7-7; d_call: TRBD2; clone_size: few; cdr3_nt: TGTGCCAGCAGCCCGGGGGCGGGAGGGCAAGAGACCCAGTACTTC; cdr3_aa: CASSPGAGGQETQYF
j_call: TRBJ2-3; v_call: TRBV5-4; d_call: .; clone_size: .; cdr3_nt: TGTGCCAGCAGCTTTCGGAGCACGTCTAGCACAGATACGCAGTATTTT; cdr3_aa: CASSFRSTSSTDTQYF
j_call: TRBJ2-7; v_call: TRBV6-5; d_call: TRBD1; clone_size: .; cdr3_nt: TGTGCCAGCAGCCAGGGGCTCGACAGGGGGAACGAGCAGTACTTC; cdr3_aa: CASSQGLDRGNEQYF
j_call: TRBJ1-5; v_call: TRBV7-6; d_call: .; clone_size: many; cdr3_nt: TGTGCCAGCAGCTTAGTCCCACCGACCGGCAATCAGCCCCAGCATTTT; cdr3_aa: CASSLVPPTGNQPQHF
j_call: TRBJ1-5; v_call: TRBV2; d_call: TRBD1; clone_size: many; cdr3_nt: TGTGCCAGCAGTGAAGGGGGGACAGGGAGACATCGCCAGCCCCAGCATTTT; cdr3_aa: CASSEGGTGRHRQPQHF
j_call: TRBJ2-3; v_call: TRBV12-3/TRBV12-4; d_call: TRBD1; clone_size: .; cdr3_nt: TGTGCCAGCAGTGCGGGACAGGTCTACACAGATACGCAGTATTTT; cdr3_aa: CASSAGQVYTDTQYF
j_call: TRBJ2-7; v_call: TRBV5-4; d_call: TRBD2; clone_size: once; cdr3_nt: TGTGCCAGCAGCTTGGTGGGACTAGCGAGCGAGCAGTACTTC; cdr3_aa: CASSLVGLASEQYF